A single TCR beta chain is shown here with its context. This clone appeared a single time. Its antigen specificity is not known. No per-base quality is available; no much larger clone lies one base away. Whole blood was collected in K2EDTA tubes by collaborating institutions according to the institutions' own protocols. For TCRbeta analysis, collaborators shipped samples in one of three forms: frozen whole blood, isolated PBMCs, or DNA extracted from either of those sample types. The data belong to a study of blood T cell repertoires in COVID-19 (dated by TCRdb to the early 2020s). A note on the overall study: Samples covering the acute and convalescent phases of COVID-19 were provided by collaborators in the United States, Italy and Spain. The material from the prospective study consisted of cDNA or gDNA derived from T cells, B-cell-depleted T cells, or PBMCs. The dataset comprised deeply sampled blood TCRbeta repertoires from subjects exposed to, actively infected with, or recovered from COVID-19. The repertoires were released in a freely available public database intended as a resource for research on the immune response to SARS-CoV-2. The samples were drawn from the first 160 participants of the ongoing ImmuneRACE study and from 950 to 1,500 subjects provided by 6 global collaborators. Nearly every sample came with metadata listing a de-identified subject ID, COVID-19 status, age in years and sex. Where HLA class I and class II types were available, the types were taken from metadata supplied by the sample provider, not from assay-based typing. What the authors observed across the whole study: The quantity of clinical and demographic metadata differed by source and by participant and was supplied without curation.

The immunoSEQ Assay, a bias-controlled multiplex PCR, was used to amplify TCRbeta CDR3 regions from genomic DNA. The original methods were these. Within the assay, amplification of reference gene primers was used to estimate how many nucleated cells each sample contained. Sequence reads were collapsed and filtered to measure the absolute abundance of every unique TCRbeta CDR3 rearrangement. Productive Simpson clonality was computed per sample as the square root of Simpson's diversity index over productive rearrangements. TCRdb took this table from immuneACCESS and kept in-frame rearrangements with V and J called. Such tables lack part of the clones; where checked against another copy, unresolved V genes explain under half of the gap, and the rest is unexplained. V and J calls plus clone size are reproduced from that table; the DNA served to infer D and trimming. The sample table lists tens of thousands of clones, 70% to 90% of them with a count of one. The biggest ten clones account for less than 15% of the sample.

From the germline V gene, CDR1 is SGHAT and CDR2 is FQNNGV. From cysteine to phenylalanine, the CDR3 is 14 amino acids long. The read is trimmed to its CDR3 DNA, 42 bases read in frame from base 1. The junction shows trimming of 5 bases on V and 7 bases on J, and the gene matches do not reach 9 bases of it. Sample: peripheral blood. The chain is assembled from TRBV11-2 and TRBJ2-5, with 8 bases in between that match TRBD1. The source is a woman in her 70s in a cohort sampled during active COVID-19. Here the CDR3 is given as CASSRDRGPRTQYF. The DNA sequence is TGTGCCAGCAGCCGAGACAGGGGCCCTCGGACCCAGTACTTC.